This T cell receptor beta chain was sequenced for a study of molecular identifiers for immune sequencing clone quantification. Each CDR3 protein is one row after TCRdb ran MiXCR on the PCR reads. This repertoire shows around 65,000 distinct CDR3 sequences, less than 20% found once; its top ten account for 1.3% to 1.5%. Whole-study results and caveats: Clones above 20 RNA copies held over 99% of effector molecules, under 1% in naive cells.

This clonotype appeared many times. The antigen is not known. Trimming took 0 bases from V and 2 from J, leaving 18 bases between them. CDR1 is SGHKS, CDR2 YYEKEE, per germline (reference sequence). There are 17 residues in the CDR3. With RNA at 10%, 30% or 50%, naive CD8 libraries came from about 20,000 to 1,000,000 sorted cells. CD8+CD4-CCR7+CD45RA+ sorting gave the naive CD8 T cells. V usage is TRBV5-5 and J usage is TRBJ2-7; possible D gene TRBD1, 5 bases. The receptor was derived from a human donor in good health. Some libraries in this study had Jurkat cell RNA spiked in. Sequencing used naive CD8+ T cells from blood, with Jurkat cell RNA spiked in. Regarding subset: FACS-sorted CD8+CD4-CCR7+CD45RA+ naive T cells. CDR3 DNA: TGTGCCAGCAGCTTGGCCATGGTCCCTACAGGAACCTACGAGCAGTACTTC. Its protein is CASSLAMVPTGTYEQYF.